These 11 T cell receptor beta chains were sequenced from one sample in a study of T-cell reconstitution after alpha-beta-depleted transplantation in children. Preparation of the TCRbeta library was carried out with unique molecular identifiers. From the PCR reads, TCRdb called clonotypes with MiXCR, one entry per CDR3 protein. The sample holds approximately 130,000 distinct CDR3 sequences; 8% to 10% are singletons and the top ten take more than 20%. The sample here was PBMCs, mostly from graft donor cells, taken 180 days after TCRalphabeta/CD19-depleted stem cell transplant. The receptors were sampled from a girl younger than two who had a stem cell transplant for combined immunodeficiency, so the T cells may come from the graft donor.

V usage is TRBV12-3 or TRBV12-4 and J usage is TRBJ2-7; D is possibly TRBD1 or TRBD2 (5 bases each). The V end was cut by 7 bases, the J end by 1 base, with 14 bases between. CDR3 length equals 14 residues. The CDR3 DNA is TGTGCCAGCACCCGGGACGGAGGTTCCTACGAGCAGTACTTC. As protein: CASTRDGGSYEQYF.

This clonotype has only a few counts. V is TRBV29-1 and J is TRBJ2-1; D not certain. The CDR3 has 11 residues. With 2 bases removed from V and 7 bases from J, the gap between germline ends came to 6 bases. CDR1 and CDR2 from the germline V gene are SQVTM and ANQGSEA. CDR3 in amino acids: CSVEQQNEQFF. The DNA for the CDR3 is TGCAGCGTTGAACAGCAGAATGAGCAGTTCTTC.

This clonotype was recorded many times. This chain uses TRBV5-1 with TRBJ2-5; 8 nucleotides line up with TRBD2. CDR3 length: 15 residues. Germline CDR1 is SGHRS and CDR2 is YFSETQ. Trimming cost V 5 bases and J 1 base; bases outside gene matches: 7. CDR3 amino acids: CASSGLGLAQETQYF. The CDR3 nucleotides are TGCGCCAGCAGTGGTCTCGGACTAGCCCAAGAGACCCAGTACTTC.

The CDR3 is CSVAGDGGPAVNQPQHF. The CDR3 DNA reads TGCAGCGTTGCAGGGGACGGCGGTCCGGCAGTCAATCAGCCCCAGCATTTT. This chain links TRBV29-1 with TRBJ1-5; perhaps TRBD1 as D (6 bases). This CDR3 is 17 amino acids long. The germline CDR1 and CDR2 sequences are SQVTM and ANQGSEA. V was trimmed by 4 bases and J by 3 bases, leaving 22 bases between them.

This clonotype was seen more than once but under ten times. The CDR3 spells CARLQGNYGYTF. The DNA of the CDR3 is TGTGCCAGGTTACAGGGGAACTATGGCTACACCTTC. The V call is TRBV14, the J call TRBJ1-2, with 7 bases matching TRBD1. With V trimmed by 9 bases and J by 2 bases, 3 bases remained unmatched. The V gene's germline CDR1 is SGHDN and CDR2 FVKESK. The CDR3 is 12 residues long.

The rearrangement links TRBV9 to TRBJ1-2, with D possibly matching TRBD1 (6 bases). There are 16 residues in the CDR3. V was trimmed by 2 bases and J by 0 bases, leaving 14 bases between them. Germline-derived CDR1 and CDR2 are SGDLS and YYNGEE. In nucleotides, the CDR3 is TGTGCCAGCAGCGTTCTAACGGGGGCCGCTAACTATGGCTACACCTTC. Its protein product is CASSVLTGAANYGYTF.

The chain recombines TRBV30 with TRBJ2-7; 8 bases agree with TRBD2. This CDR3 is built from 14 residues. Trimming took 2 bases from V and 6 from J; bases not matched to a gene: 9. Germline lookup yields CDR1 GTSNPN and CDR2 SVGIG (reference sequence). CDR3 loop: CAWSKRGGRSEQYF. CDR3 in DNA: TGTGCCTGGAGTAAACGGGGCGGGAGGTCCGAGCAGTACTTC.

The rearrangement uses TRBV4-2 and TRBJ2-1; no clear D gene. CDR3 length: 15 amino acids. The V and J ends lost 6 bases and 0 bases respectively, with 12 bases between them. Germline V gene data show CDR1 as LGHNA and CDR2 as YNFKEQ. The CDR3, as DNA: TGTGCCAGCAGTCCGTCCGCCCTCTCCTACAATGAGCAGTTCTTC. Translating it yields CASSPSALSYNEQFF.

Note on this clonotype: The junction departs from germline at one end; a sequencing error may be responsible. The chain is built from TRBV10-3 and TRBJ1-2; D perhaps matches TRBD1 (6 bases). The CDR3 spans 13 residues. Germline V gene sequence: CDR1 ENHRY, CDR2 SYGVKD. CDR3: CATSAQGSGGYTF. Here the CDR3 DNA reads TGTGCCACCAGTGCGCAGGGGTCGGGCGGCTACACCTTC.

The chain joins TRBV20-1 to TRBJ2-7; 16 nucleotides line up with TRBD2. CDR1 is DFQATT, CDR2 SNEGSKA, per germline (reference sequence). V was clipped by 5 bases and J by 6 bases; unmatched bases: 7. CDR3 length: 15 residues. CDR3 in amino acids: CSAPSGTSGRGEQYF. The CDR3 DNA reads TGCAGTGCTCCCTCCGGGACTAGCGGGAGGGGCGAGCAGTACTTC.

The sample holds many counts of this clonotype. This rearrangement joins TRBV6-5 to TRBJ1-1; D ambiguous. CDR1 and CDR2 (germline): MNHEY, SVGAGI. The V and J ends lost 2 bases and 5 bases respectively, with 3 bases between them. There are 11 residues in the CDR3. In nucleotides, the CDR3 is TGTGCCAGCAGTTACGATACTGAAGCTTTCTTT. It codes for CASSYDTEAFF.